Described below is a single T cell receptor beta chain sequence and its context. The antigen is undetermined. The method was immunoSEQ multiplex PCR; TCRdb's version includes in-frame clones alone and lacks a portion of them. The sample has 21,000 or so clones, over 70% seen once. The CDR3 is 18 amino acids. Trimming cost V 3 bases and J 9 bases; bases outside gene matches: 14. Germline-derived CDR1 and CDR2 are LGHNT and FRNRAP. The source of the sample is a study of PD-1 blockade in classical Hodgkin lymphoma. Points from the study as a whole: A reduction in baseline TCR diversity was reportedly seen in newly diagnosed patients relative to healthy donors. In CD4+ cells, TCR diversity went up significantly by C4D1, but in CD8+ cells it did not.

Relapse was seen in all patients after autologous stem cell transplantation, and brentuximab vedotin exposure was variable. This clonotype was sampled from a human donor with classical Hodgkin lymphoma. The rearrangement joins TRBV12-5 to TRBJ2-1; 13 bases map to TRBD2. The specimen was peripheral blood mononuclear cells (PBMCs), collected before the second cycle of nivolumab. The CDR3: CASGFSGLAGFPLGEQFF. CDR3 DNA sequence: TGTGCTAGTGGTTTTTCGGGACTAGCGGGATTCCCCCTCGGTGAGCAGTTCTTC.